This T cell receptor (beta chain) was captured in a study of T cell changes during pregnancy in multiple sclerosis. Profiled with immunoSEQ multiplex PCR; TCRdb holds only in-frame clones, not every one. The sample holds about 130,000 clones, roughly 96% seen once. Trimming took 4 bases from V and 6 from J, leaving 18 bases between them. Germline CDR1 and CDR2: LGHNA and YNFKEQ. CDR3 length: 15 amino acids. The clonotype was recovered from a female donor with multiple sclerosis, enrolled in a pregnancy study. The sequences come from peripheral blood, collected after pregnancy. This chain links TRBV4-2 with TRBJ1-2; weak D call: TRBD1 (5 bases). The CDR3: CASSPTEGEVDGYTF. CDR3 sequence (DNA): TGTGCCAGCAGCCCTACCGAAGGGGAGGTAGATGGCTACACCTTC.